This T cell receptor (beta chain) derives from a study of CXCR3-negative and CXCR3-positive naive CD8 T cells. Looked up from germline, CDR1 is SGHDN and CDR2 is FVKESK. The CDR3 extends over 17 amino acids. Study observations and caveats: Much lower diversity was found in memory CD8+ cells, while both naive subsets had comparably high diversity. Comparison of naive CXCR3-negative and CXCR3-positive cells revealed similar TRBV-TRBJ usage, while memory cells differed. Fresh PBMCs were used in most assays, and CXCR3 expression partially decreased after cryopreservation.

With respect to this clonotype: The antigen is not known.

With UMI labels, 5' RACE was used to prepare the TRB cDNA libraries. TCRdb re-called the 5' RACE reads; one entry per CDR3 protein, DNA not given. The listing records tens of thousands of distinct CDR3 sequences. The sequencing input was naive CXCR3- CD8+ T cells from blood. Stated subset: CD45RO-CCR7+CD27+CD95- naive CD8+ T cells lacking CXCR3 (TNR3-). The chain recombines TRBV14 with TRBJ2-1; TCRdb lists TRBD2, though no DNA is available to test this call. The sequence was obtained from a human donor in good health. Some clones in this sample may be carry-over from other donors' samples. This CDR3 reads CASSQEMFGGRAGEQFF.